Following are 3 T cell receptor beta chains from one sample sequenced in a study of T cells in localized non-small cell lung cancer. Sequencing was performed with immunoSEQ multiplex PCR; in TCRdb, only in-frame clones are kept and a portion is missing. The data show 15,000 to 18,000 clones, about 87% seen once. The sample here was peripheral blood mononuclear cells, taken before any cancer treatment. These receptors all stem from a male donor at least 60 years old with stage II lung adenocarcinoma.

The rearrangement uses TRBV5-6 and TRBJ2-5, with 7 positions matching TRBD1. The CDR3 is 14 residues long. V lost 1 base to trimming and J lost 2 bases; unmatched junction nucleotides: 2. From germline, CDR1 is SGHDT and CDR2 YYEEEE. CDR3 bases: TGTGCCAGCAGCTTGCAGGGGGTGCAAGAGACCCAGTACTTC. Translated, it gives CASSLQGVQETQYF.

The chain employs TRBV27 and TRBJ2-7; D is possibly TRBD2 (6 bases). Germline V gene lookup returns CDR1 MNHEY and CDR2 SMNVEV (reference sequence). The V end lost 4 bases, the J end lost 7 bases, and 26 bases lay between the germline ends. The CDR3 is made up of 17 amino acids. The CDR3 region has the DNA TGTGCCAGCAGTTCCCCGCTCCTAGCGAGACGACGGTGGGAGCAGTACTTC. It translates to CASSSPLLARRRWEQYF.

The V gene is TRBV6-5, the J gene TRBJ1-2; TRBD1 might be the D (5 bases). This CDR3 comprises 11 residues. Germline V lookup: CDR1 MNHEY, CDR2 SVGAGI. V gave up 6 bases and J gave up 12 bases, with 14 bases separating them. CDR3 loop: CASRGTGLDTF. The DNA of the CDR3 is TGTGCCAGCAGGGGGACGGGGCTCGACACCTTC.